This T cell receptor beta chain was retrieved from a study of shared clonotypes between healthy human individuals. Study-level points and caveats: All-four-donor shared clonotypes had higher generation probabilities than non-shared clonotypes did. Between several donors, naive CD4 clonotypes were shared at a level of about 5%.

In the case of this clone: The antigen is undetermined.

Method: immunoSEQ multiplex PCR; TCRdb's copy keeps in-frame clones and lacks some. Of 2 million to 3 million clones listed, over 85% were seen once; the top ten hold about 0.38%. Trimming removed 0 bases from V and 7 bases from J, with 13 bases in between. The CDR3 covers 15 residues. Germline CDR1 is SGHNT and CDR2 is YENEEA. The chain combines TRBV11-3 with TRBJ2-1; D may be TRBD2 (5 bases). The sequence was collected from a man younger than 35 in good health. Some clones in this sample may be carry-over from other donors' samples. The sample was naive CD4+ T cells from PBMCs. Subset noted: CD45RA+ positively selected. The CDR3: CASSLELETFNEQFF. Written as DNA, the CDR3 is TGTGCCAGCAGCTTAGAACTAGAAACCTTTAATGAGCAGTTCTTC.